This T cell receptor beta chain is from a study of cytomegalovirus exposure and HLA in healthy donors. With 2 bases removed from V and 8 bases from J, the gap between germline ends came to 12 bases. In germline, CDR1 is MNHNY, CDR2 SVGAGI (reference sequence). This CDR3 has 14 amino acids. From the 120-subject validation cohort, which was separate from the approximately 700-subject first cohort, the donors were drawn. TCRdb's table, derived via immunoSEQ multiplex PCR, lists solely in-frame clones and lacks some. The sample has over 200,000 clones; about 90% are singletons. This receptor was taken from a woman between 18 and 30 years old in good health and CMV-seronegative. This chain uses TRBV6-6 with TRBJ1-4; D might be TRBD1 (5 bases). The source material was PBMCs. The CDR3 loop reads CASSYPRSGEKLFF. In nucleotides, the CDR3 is TGTGCCAGCAGTTACCCTCGTTCAGGGGAAAAACTGTTTTTT.